This T cell receptor beta chain was identified in a study of T-cell reconstitution after alpha-beta-depleted transplantation in children (dated by TCRdb to the mid-2010s). Notes on the research overall: Using TCR repertoire profiling, the study followed T-cell immune reconstitution in a quantitative way in children after TCRalphabeta/CD19-depleted allogeneic hematopoietic cell transplantation. The investigation overall reported the following: The high TCRbeta diversity at day 60 in some patients was ascribed to recipient T cells and intrathymic progenitors that had survived conditioning. Over the following months the frequencies of hyperexpanded clones went down, and after one year T-cell counts and TCRbeta diversity were mostly credited to newly produced T cells. The apparently early recovery of alphabetaT-cell counts about two months after transplant reportedly depended on only several hundred rapidly expanded clones that came from non-depleted graft cells.

The germline V gene yields KGHSH for CDR1 and LQKENI for CDR2. The CDR3 runs 15 residues from the cysteine to the phenylalanine. Of the read, only the CDR3 DNA is kept; its 45 bases are in frame from base 1. The trim is 0 bases for V and 0 bases for J, with a gap of 9 bases between the germline ends. The library was obtained by PCR. TCRdb lists the instrument as Illumina HiSeq 2500. TCR libraries were prepared with molecular barcoding, using unique molecular identifiers to normalize TCRbeta repertoire quantification. Through fastp at Q25 and MiXCR, TCRdb rebuilt clones from the public reads, retaining in-frame beta chains. Here each entry gathers all rows of one CDR3 protein and keeps the most common genes and DNA. The sample yields some 200,000 distinct CDR3 sequences; around 5.9% were counted once. Clones ranked in the top ten supply 4.5% of the sample. In the paper's terms, the treatment or condition label means: allogeneic hematopoietic cell transplantation with graft depleted of TCRalphabeta T cells and CD19 B cells. TCRalphabeta/CD19-depleted allogeneic hematopoietic cell grafts were given to the transplant recipients, all of whom were children.

This clonotype was counted ten times or more. This receptor's antigen is unknown. No much larger clone is present one base from it, and per-base qualities are unavailable. The sequenced sample was PBMCs, obtained before TCRalphabeta/CD19-depleted stem cell transplant. This clonotype was obtained from a girl under two years old with combined immunodeficiency, due to receive a stem cell transplant. The chain employs TRBV18 and TRBJ2-7; no confident D gene assignment can be made. The sequence in DNA is TGTGCCAGCTCACCACCAGAAGGAAGCTCCTACGAGCAGTACTTC. It translates as CASSPPEGSSYEQYF.